This passage covers 21 T cell receptor beta chains from one sample sequenced in a study of identical twins. TCRdb reprocessed the 5' RACE reads via MiXCR and lists one record per CDR3 protein. The sample lists around 1.7 million distinct CDR3 sequences; around 29% were seen once. Material: cord blood. The receptor source for this set is a newborn girl in good health.

The rearrangement links TRBV19 to TRBJ2-7; unclear D gene. V was shortened by 3 bases and J by 7 bases, with 22 bases between the two germline ends. This CDR3 is 16 amino acids long. Germline V gives CDR1 LNHDA, CDR2 SQIVND (reference sequence). The CDR3 region has the DNA TGTGCCAGTAGTATTAGGCCCCCGACACAGTACAATGAGCAGTACTTC. Its translation is CASSIRPPTQYNEQYF.

This clonotype appeared a few times. This sequence joins TRBV20-1 and TRBJ1-4; no firm D call. The CDR3 consists of 12 residues. Germline V CDR1 and CDR2: DFQATT, SNEGSKA (reference sequence). Here the CDR3 reads CSLQGDNEKLFF. In DNA, the CDR3 is TGCAGCCTTCAAGGAGATAATGAAAAACTGTTTTTT.

This clonotype was counted many times. V usage is TRBV6-5 and J usage is TRBJ2-1; D unresolved. The CDR3 has 13 amino acids. Trimming pared 2 bases from V and 6 bases from J, leaving 8 bases between. CDR1 MNHEY and CDR2 SVGAGI come from the germline V gene. This chain's CDR3 is CASSYNWGNEQFF. CDR3 nucleotide sequence: TGTGCCAGCAGTTACAATTGGGGCAATGAGCAGTTCTTC.

As for this clonotype: Germline and junction disagree at one end, which may indicate a read error. The V call is TRBV7-2, the J call TRBJ1-6, with a tentative D call TRBD1 (6 bases). This CDR3 has 18 amino acids. The germline CDR1 and CDR2 sequences are SGHTA and FQGNSA. DNA of the CDR3: TGTGCCGGCAGCTTTCAGACAGGCCCAAGCTCCTATAATTCACCCCTCCACTTT. Its protein is CAGSFQTGPSSYNSPLHF.

The CDR3 region is CATSRDPGVNTEAFF. CDR3 nucleotides: TGTGCCACCAGCAGAGATCCGGGGGTGAACACTGAAGCTTTCTTT. This chain joins TRBV15 and TRBJ1-1; D is perhaps TRBD1 (5 bases). The germline V gene encodes CDR1 LNHNV and CDR2 YYDKDF (reference sequence). The CDR3 runs to 15 residues. V was shortened by 0 bases and J by 0 bases, with 8 bases between the two germline ends. Full variable domain (rest looked up from reference TRBV15 and TRBJ1-1): DAMVIQNPRYQVTQFGKPVTLSCSQTLNHNVMYWYQQKSSQAPKLLFHYYDKDFNNEADTPDNFQSRRPNTSFCFLDIRSPGLGDTAMYLCATSRDPGVNTEAFFGQGTRLTVV.

This clonotype turned up a few times. The rearrangement links TRBV6-2 or TRBV6-3 to TRBJ2-1, with 11 bases lining up with TRBD2. Germline CDR1 reads MNHEY; CDR2 reads SVGEGT. CDR3 size: 14 residues. J gave up 7 bases and V 7 bases, and 6 bases lay outside the gene matches. In DNA form, the CDR3 reads TGTGCCAGCAAAACTAGCGGGGGTCGGAATGAGCAGTTCTTC. Translation: CASKTSGGRNEQFF.

This clonotype was detected only a few times. The J gene is TRBJ2-4, the V gene TRBV10-3, with D possibly called TRBD1 or TRBD2 (6 bases each). The V end was cut by 5 bases, the J end by 7 bases, with 18 bases between. This CDR3 region has 15 residues. CDR1 is ENHRY and CDR2 is SYGVKD in the germline V gene. CDR3 loop: CAISPFGGGWNIQYF. CDR3 nucleotide sequence: TGTGCCATCAGTCCCTTCGGAGGGGGATGGAACATTCAGTACTTC.

The chain joins TRBV5-1 to TRBJ2-7, with 12 nucleotides matching TRBD2. Germline V CDR1 and CDR2: SGHRS, YFSETQ. This CDR3 region has 18 residues. V lost 3 bases and J lost 7; bases outside the gene matches: 17. This CDR3 reads CASSSSGGAYSPTNEQYF. The CDR3 DNA is TGCGCCAGCAGCTCTAGCGGGGGGGCCTACTCCCCTACAAATGAGCAGTACTTC.

The chain recombines TRBV27 with TRBJ2-3; D is possibly TRBD1 or TRBD2 (6 bases each). This CDR3 region has 14 residues. Germline V lookup: CDR1 MNHEY, CDR2 SMNVEV (reference sequence). V gave up 2 bases and J gave up 8 bases, with 14 bases separating them. The DNA of the CDR3 is TGTGCCAGCAGTTTAGGGTCCAAGGGGGGTACGCAGTATTTT. As protein: CASSLGSKGGTQYF.

Only a few counts were recorded for this clonotype. The chain uses TRBV5-1 and TRBJ2-3, with TRBD2 identical over 8 bases. Germline V gene lookup returns CDR1 SGHRS and CDR2 YFSETQ. The ends lost 3 bases at V and 7 bases at J; junction bases unmatched: 4. CDR3 length: 13 residues. The CDR3 DNA reads as TGCGCCAGCAGCTCGACTAGCGCCAATACGCAGTATTTT. It encodes CASSSTSANTQYF.

V gene TRBV7-9 combines with J gene TRBJ2-2; D not resolved. CDR3 length: 14 residues. Germline V gene lookup returns CDR1 SEHNR and CDR2 FQNEAQ (reference sequence). Trimming removed 1 base from V and 5 bases from J, with 8 bases in between. DNA of the CDR3: TGTGCCAGCAGCTTAGTAGTTAGGACCGGGGAGCTGTTTTTT. Its protein is CASSLVVRTGELFF.

This clonotype has a handful of counts. J is TRBJ2-1 and V is TRBV29-1; D uncertain. This CDR3 region has 17 residues. Deletions cut 2 bases from V and 0 bases from J, with 17 bases between. In germline, CDR1 is SQVTM, CDR2 ANQGSEA. The CDR3 region is CSVEWVEPLSSYNEQFF. The CDR3 region has the DNA TGCAGCGTTGAATGGGTGGAGCCCCTAAGCTCCTACAATGAGCAGTTCTTC.

This clonotype was recorded a few times. The chain carries TRBV6-1 and TRBJ1-1; D is unresolved. Germline-derived CDR1 and CDR2 are MNHNS and SASEGT. The CDR3 totals 14 residues. Deletions cut 6 bases from V and 1 base from J, with 12 bases between. The CDR3 DNA follows: TGTGCCAGCAGGGCGAGGATGTCGAACACTGAAGCTTTCTTT. Its protein product is CASRARMSNTEAFF.

The rearrangement joins TRBV20-1 to TRBJ1-5; 7 positions match TRBD1. Germline V gene lookup returns CDR1 DFQATT and CDR2 SNEGSKA (reference sequence). After removal of 6 bases from V and 3 bases from J, the junction contained 14 bases not matched to a gene. The CDR3 sequence is 16 residues long. The CDR3 DNA is TGCAGTGCCCTTAGGCCGGGACAGACTTACAATCAGCCCCAGCATTTT. Its protein is CSALRPGQTYNQPQHF.

This clonotype was detected only a few times. The chain employs TRBV4-1 and TRBJ2-7, with D possibly TRBD1 on 6 matching bases. CDR1 MGHRA and CDR2 YSYEKL come from the germline V gene. The CDR3 is made up of 14 amino acids. Trimming took 1 base from V and 3 from J, leaving 10 bases between them. CDR3 sequence (DNA): TGCGCCAGCAGCCAAGGGGACATATTCTACGAGCAGTACTTC. Protein product: CASSQGDIFYEQYF.

Details on this clonotype: This clone may be a read error of a much larger clone one base away. This chain links TRBV5-6 with TRBJ2-4; 11 bases map to TRBD2. V was pared by 4 bases and J by 13 bases, with 13 bases of the junction left unmatched. The CDR3 runs to 15 residues. CDR1 is SGHDT and CDR2 is YYEEEE in the germline V gene. CDR3 sequence reads: CASSGTSGGYNEQYF. The CDR3 DNA is TGTGCCAGCAGCGGTACTAGCGGGGGCTACAATGAGCAGTACTTC.

The V gene is TRBV4-2, the J gene TRBJ1-5, with 7 bases matching TRBD1. The junction had 5 bases not matched to a gene; V was cut back by 4 bases and J by 5 bases. CDR1 is LGHNA and CDR2 is YNFKEQ in the germline V gene. The CDR3 length is 14 residues. The DNA of the CDR3 is TGTGCCAGCAGCCCGGATCAGGGGGATCAGCCCCAGCATTTT. This encodes CASSPDQGDQPQHF.

This clonotype showed up many times. V gene TRBV4-2 combines with J gene TRBJ2-7; no clear D gene. With 0 bases removed from V and 0 bases from J, the gap between germline ends came to 9 bases. Germline values: CDR1 LGHNA, CDR2 YNFKEQ. CDR3 length equals 15 residues. The CDR3 region is CASSQDFRSSYEQYF. In DNA form, the CDR3 reads TGTGCCAGCAGCCAAGATTTTAGAAGCTCCTACGAGCAGTACTTC.

V and J are TRBV24-1 and TRBJ2-7; D is undetermined. CDR1 is KGHDR and CDR2 is SFDVKD in the germline V gene. The CDR3 extends over 13 amino acids. The V and J ends lost 0 bases and 10 bases respectively, with 12 bases between them. CDR3 coding DNA: TGTGCCACCAGTGATTTGGTAAGGCAGGTCCAGTACTTC. Translated, it gives CATSDLVRQVQYF.

This clonotype was observed a handful of times. The chain recombines TRBV7-9 with TRBJ2-5; D may be TRBD1 or TRBD2 (5 bases each). V was clipped by 1 base and J by 2 bases, with 8 bases between them. CDR3 size: 14 residues. Germline CDR1 is SEHNR and CDR2 is FQNEAQ (reference sequence). The CDR3 nucleotides read TGTGCCAGCAGCTTAGGGGACCTTCAAGAGACCCAGTACTTC. It yields the protein CASSLGDLQETQYF.

This clonotype was counted ten times or more. The chain links TRBV10-3 to TRBJ2-1; TRBD1 matches at 8 bases. Germline V gene lookup returns CDR1 ENHRY and CDR2 SYGVKD. The CDR3 covers 15 residues. V trimming: 5 bases; J trimming: 9 bases; junction bases outside the gene matches: 12. The DNA for the CDR3 is TGTGCCATCAGTCAAGGACAGGGTATAGTAGCTGAGCAGTTCTTC. Its translation: CAISQGQGIVAEQFF.